The clone carrying this T cell receptor (beta chain) was picked up many times. The antigen remains unidentified. The record originates from a study of T cells in Graves' hyperthyroidism and ophthalmopathy. Overall study findings and caveats: Also found in blood were most expanded thyroid clonotypes above 0.001. A median roughly six months before onset, the model predicted ophthalmopathy.

V dropped 4 bases and J dropped 4 bases, with 5 bases sitting between them. This CDR3 has 11 residues. TCR beta CDR3 region amplification was performed from RNA transcripts. A first-round RT-PCR of the TCR CDR3 used the HTBI primer set. MiXCR, run by TCRdb on the multiplex PCR reads, gives a single entry per CDR3 protein. The table has about 640,000 distinct CDR3 sequences, roughly 20% seen once; the top ten hold about 34%. Orbital computed tomography and thyroid ultrasound, together with serum TRAb and thyroxine and clinical symptoms, were used for diagnoses. The sequenced sample was blood. This receptor was taken from a man aged 25 to 40 with Graves' ophthalmopathy. The chain recombines TRBV12-3 or TRBV12-4 with TRBJ2-7, with D uncertain. CDR3 sequence reads: CASSSIYEQYF. In DNA, the CDR3 is TGTGCCAGCAGTTCAATTTACGAGCAGTACTTC.